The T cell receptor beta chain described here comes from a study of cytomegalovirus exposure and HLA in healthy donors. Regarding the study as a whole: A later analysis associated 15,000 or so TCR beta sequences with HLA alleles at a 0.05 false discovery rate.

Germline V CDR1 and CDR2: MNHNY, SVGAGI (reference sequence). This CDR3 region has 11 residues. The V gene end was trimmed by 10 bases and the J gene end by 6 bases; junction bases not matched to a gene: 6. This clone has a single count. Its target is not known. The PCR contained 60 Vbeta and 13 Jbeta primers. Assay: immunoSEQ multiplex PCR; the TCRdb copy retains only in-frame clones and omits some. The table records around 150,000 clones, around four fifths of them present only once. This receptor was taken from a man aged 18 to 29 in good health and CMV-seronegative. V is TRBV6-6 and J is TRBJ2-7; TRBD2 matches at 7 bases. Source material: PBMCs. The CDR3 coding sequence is TGTGCCATAGGACTAGAAGGCGAGCAGTACTTC. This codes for CAIGLEGEQYF.